This T cell receptor beta chain was identified in a study of early T cells in non-severe SARS-CoV-2 infection. Study in general: Sequencing used unsorted whole-blood bulk RNA, so chains lack pairing. Whole-study results and caveats: The study's VDJdb matching favored anti-spike CD8 responses and missed private and CD4 specificities.

With respect to this clonotype: Its target is unknown.

Germline V lookup: CDR1 KGHDR, CDR2 SFDVKD. V gave up 6 bases and J gave up 8 bases, with 13 bases separating them. This CDR3 comprises 13 residues. As part of library construction, unique molecular identifiers were attached to individual cDNA molecules. MiXCR was run by TCRdb on the 5' RACE reads, yielding one entry per CDR3 protein. The table has about 22,000 distinct CDR3 sequences, about 4.7% seen once. The rearrangement joins TRBV24-1 to TRBJ2-1, with D possibly being TRBD2 (7 bases). Source material: whole blood. The receptor was derived from an adult who was a healthcare worker with PCR-confirmed SARS-CoV-2 infection or an uninfected control (not recorded which). The CDR3 loop is CATSFGGGYEQFF. CDR3 nucleotides: TGTGCCACCAGTTTCGGCGGGGGCTATGAGCAGTTCTTC.